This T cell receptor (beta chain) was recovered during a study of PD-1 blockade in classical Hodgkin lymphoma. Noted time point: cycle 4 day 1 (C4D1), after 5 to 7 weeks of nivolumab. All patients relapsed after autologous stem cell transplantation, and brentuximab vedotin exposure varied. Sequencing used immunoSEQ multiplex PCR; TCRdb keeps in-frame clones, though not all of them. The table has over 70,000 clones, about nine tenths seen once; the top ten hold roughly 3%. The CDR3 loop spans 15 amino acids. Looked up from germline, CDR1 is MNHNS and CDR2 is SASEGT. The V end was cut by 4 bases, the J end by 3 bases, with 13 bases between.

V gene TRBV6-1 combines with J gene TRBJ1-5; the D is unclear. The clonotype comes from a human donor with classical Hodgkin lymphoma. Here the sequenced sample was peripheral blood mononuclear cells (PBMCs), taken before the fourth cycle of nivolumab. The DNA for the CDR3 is TGTGCCAGCAGTGGTAAAACGGAGGTCAATCAGCCCCAGCATTTT. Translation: CASSGKTEVNQPQHF.